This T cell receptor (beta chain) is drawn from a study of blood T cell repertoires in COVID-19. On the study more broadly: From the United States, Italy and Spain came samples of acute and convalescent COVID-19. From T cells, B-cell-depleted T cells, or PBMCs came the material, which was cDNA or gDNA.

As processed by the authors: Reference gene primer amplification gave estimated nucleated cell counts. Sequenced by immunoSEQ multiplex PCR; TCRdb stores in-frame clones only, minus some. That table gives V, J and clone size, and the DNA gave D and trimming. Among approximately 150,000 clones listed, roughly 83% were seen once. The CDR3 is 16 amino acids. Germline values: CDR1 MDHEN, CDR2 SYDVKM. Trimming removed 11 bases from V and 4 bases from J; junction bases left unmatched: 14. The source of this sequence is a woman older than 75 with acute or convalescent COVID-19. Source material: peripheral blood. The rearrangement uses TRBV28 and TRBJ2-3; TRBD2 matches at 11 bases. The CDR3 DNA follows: TGTGCCTCCGAACCGGGACTAGCGGTCTTGGCAGATACGCAGTATTTT. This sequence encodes CASEPGLAVLADTQYF.